Listed below are T cell receptor beta chains from one sample, sequenced in a study of shared clonotypes between healthy human individuals. TCRdb's table, derived via immunoSEQ multiplex PCR, lists solely in-frame clones and lacks some. Here the sample spans more than 2 million clones, approximately 94% being singletons. The specimen sequenced was naive CD4+ T cells sorted from blood. These receptors all stem from a man younger than 30 in good health. The conserved cysteine and the conserved F or W are not part of the CDR3 here. The order of the fields is CDR3 protein, V gene, J gene.

CDR3 protein: ASSLTVNEKLF
V gene: TRBV28
J gene: TRBJ1-4

CDR3 protein: ASSLTSNEQF
V gene: TRBV11-3
J gene: TRBJ2-1

CDR3 protein: ASSPTGGNFYEQY
V gene: TRBV9
J gene: TRBJ2-7

CDR3 protein: ASSSGSAGGNQPQH
V gene: TRBV6-5
J gene: TRBJ1-5

CDR3 protein: ASSQGLQVNTEAF
V gene: TRBV4-1
J gene: TRBJ1-1

CDR3 protein: ASSAGGTNQPQH
V gene: TRBV5-1
J gene: TRBJ1-5

CDR3 protein: ASSLKGSGVDTQY
V gene: TRBV7-2
J gene: TRBJ2-3

CDR3 protein: ASSQAGTGSTGANVLT
V gene: TRBV4-3
J gene: TRBJ2-6

CDR3 protein: ASRPTEPSEAF
V gene: TRBV6-1
J gene: TRBJ1-1

CDR3 protein: ASSETPLSEQY
V gene: TRBV2
J gene: TRBJ2-7

CDR3 protein: ASSSLSTEV
V gene: TRBV7-2
J gene: TRBJ2-1

CDR3 protein: ASSLGEETQY
V gene: TRBV5-1
J gene: TRBJ2-5

CDR3 protein: ASGGQATQPQH
V gene: TRBV12-5
J gene: TRBJ1-5

CDR3 protein: AHRRDTEAF
V gene: TRBV19
J gene: TRBJ1-1

CDR3 protein: ASRRGVDSNQPQH
V gene: TRBV10-2
J gene: TRBJ1-5